Below, one T cell receptor beta chain is given with its context. No cognate antigen has been identified for it. No qualities accompany the bases; no much larger clone lies one base away. In total, 600 or so healthy bone marrow donors made up the cohort. At the time of sampling, every cohort member was nominally healthy, though immune exposures that went unrecorded were likely present. The donor was CMV seropositive and belonged to the group of some 290 seropositive cohort members. Every donor gave a peripheral blood sample, and the peripheral blood mononuclear cells from that sample were used for TCR beta sequencing. Genomic DNA was extracted from the blood cell samples with the Qiagen DNeasy Blood Extraction Kit. This specimen comes from a study of cytomegalovirus exposure and HLA in healthy donors (dated by TCRdb to 2016 to 2017). About the full investigation: In an earlier analysis of 550 to 750 of the donors, 276 Gb of sequence data and some 120 million unique TCR beta sequences from some 170 million T cells were reported. Among some 400 genotyped donors of the cohort, an average of roughly 230,000 unique TCR beta nucleotide sequences was sequenced per donor, of which about 19% were non-productive. Typing coverage varied by locus: 629-630 donors for A, B, C, DRB1 and DQB1; roughly 500 for DQA1; about 590 for DPA1; about 450 for DPB1. Rather than drawing on any new phenotypic data, the later analysis identified candidate immune exposures from TCR beta sequences and the way those sequences occurred across donors. Both class I and class II loci were covered by HLA typing, at four-digit resolution. Of the 350 to 450 genotyped donors, around 81% fell in the genetic ancestry cluster associated with self-reported Caucasian donors. All discovery cohort repertoires had been generated using a single sequencing platform. In a later analysis, previously published TCR beta repertoires from 550 to 750 donors were re-analyzed and high-resolution HLA genotyping was added so that TCR occurrence patterns could be studied. The study combined high-throughput TCR immunosequencing, statistical association of individual TCRs with disease status, and machine learning to predict cytomegalovirus infection status. The study used immunosequencing to profile the T cell repertoires of approximately 640 subjects and linked those repertoires to cytomegalovirus serostatus. Four or five DR-DQ haplotypes were handled as single units for association and clustering because linkage in the cohort was strong. The study was designed to test whether signatures of past pathogen exposure could be identified by cataloging public T cell receptors. Donor age, sex, ethnicity and CMV serostatus were collected together with the repertoire data. An early release that covered more than 550 HLA-typed donors contained approximately 300 gigabases of sequencing data and tens of millions of unique TCR sequences. In addition to the first cohort of approximately 650 subjects, a separate validation cohort of approximately 130 different subjects was used. An earlier analysis of 450 to 750 of the donors used high-throughput TCR beta sequencing to judge whether each TCR beta V gene segment behaved as functional or pseudogenic. A later genetic analysis used genome-wide SNP genotypes for about 65% of the 666 donors, treating that subset as a discovery cohort.

Study-wide conclusions, independent of this receptor: Some IMGT-functional V segments, including TRBV6-2 and TRBV6-3, could not be distinguished by the 87-base-pair reads and were therefore excluded. A cluster of highly shared sequence variants was judged likely to be a technical artifact of the sequencing pipeline. According to a later analysis, TCR association rates differed among HLA loci, with DRB1 alleles showing the most associated TCRs and HLA-C alleles showing the fewest. A later genetic analysis reported fewer N-insertions in productive TCRs among donors in an Asian-associated ancestry cluster than the approximately 670-donor mean. A further reported finding was that TCR beta sequences accurately predicted the HLA-A and HLA-B alleles for most subjects in the first cohort. Linkage disequilibrium might explain the correlated functional status among segregating V segments, but an unknown experimental factor could not be ruled out. In an earlier analysis of 450 to 750 of the donors, most TCR beta V segments appeared in productive rearrangements about 90% or about 30% of the time, broadly matching IMGT annotations. The study gave a list of some 150 TCR beta chains associated with cytomegalovirus. In a later analysis, HLA-associated TCR beta chains were found to be more clonally expanded and to have lower generation probabilities than equally common non-associated chains. According to a later analysis, most CMV-associated TCR beta chains appeared to be HLA-restricted, and the HLA associations seemed to be driven largely by CMV exposure. When HLA alleles, especially DR and DQ, strongly co-occurred, TCR associations were difficult to assign to individual alleles. A later analysis reported that several top co-occurrence clusters appeared linked to parvovirus B19, influenza, CMV and Epstein-Barr virus. Immune exposure information for the cohort was limited to CMV serostatus. Roughly uniform sequencing depth across donors was assumed in presence/absence analyses, although this assumption may not hold. This cohort had only TCR beta chains sequenced, and the lack of alpha or paired-chain data limited which features could be detected. In both the original and validation cohorts, the classifier was reported to diagnose cytomegalovirus status with high specificity and sensitivity. Most TCR sequences were observed very rarely across donors, whereas some public TCRs were present in many individuals. At a false discovery rate of 0.05, a later analysis linked approximately 18,000 TCR beta sequences to specific HLA alleles. Because HLA typing was missing for some donors at each locus, association tests included only the typed subset. In vitro tests confirmed that a few of the cytomegalovirus-associated TCR beta chains recognize cytomegalovirus antigens. The authors suggested that the approach could potentially be extended to other disease states and immunological phenotypes. In a later genetic analysis, a missense DCLRE1C variant was associated with V-gene and J-gene trimming of TCR beta chains, and the association was replicated in an independent cohort. The earlier analysis of about 600 of the donors excluded roughly 16 rarely observed V segments, including chromosome 9 orphons, because counts were too low.

Trimming takes 7 bases from V and 3 bases from J, and the germline ends sit 15 bases apart. The CDR3 spans 14 residues, from the cysteine through the phenylalanine. This entry keeps only the CDR3 DNA: 42 bases, framed from base 1. CDR1 and CDR2, looked up from the germline V gene (reference sequence), are LNHDA and SQIVND. Receptors were amplified or captured by the immunoSEQ multiplex PCR assay. A mixture of 60 forward primers for TCR Vbeta segments and 13 reverse primers for TCR Jbeta segments was used in the multiplex PCR. Amplification of the CDR3 region of rearranged TCR beta genes was performed with a multiplex PCR assay on genomic DNA. The Illumina HiSeq System was used to sequence the amplified TCR beta libraries as 87-base-pair reads. In the source study's methods: Across the 666 repertoires, a later analysis counted 78 million or so unique TCR beta chains, 9.5 million to 13 million of which were shared by at least two donors. A nearest-neighbor algorithm error-corrected the raw reads and collapsed the reads into unique sequences, merging closely related sequences to remove PCR and sequencing errors. CDR3 sequences were aligned to IMGT reference sequences to assign V, D and J gene segments. Each retained sequence needed at least a six-nucleotide match to both a V gene segment and a J gene segment. A rearrangement counted as productive if the CDR3 had no stop codons and remained in frame with V and J, and every other rearrangement counted as non-productive. Following IMGT convention, CDR3 was defined as the stretch from the second conserved V-encoded cysteine to the conserved J-encoded phenylalanine. Sequences without an unambiguous match to a single V gene segment were excluded from the earlier analysis of several hundred of the donors. In an earlier analysis of approximately 500 of the donors, a V segment was called functional when productive rearrangements were above 56.7%, and segregating when the standard deviation between donors exceeded 5%. A statistical classification framework was built to diagnose cytomegalovirus status from the catalog of TCR beta chain sequences. A later analysis assigned V and J genes by comparing TCR nucleotide sequences with IMGT/GENE-DB human TR gene sequences. A later analysis assigned CDR3 sequences and most-parsimonious VDJ recombination scenarios with the TCRdist pipeline. A later analysis defined each TCR beta chain by its CDR3 amino acid sequence plus V-gene family, and excluded reads lacking a unique V-gene family. To address suspected cross-contamination and a sequencing artifact, a later analysis removed approximately 590 highly shared, low-generation-probability nucleotide sequences. For each public chain, a later analysis derived a clonal expansion index from normalized ranks of inferred template counts within each repertoire. In a later analysis, generation probabilities were computed with a VDJ recombination model fitted to out-of-frame rearrangements, and the resulting probabilities were checked against IGoR. In a later analysis, TCR-TCR, TCR-HLA and TCR-CMV co-occurrence was scored with hypergeometric tests, and a repertoire-size bias correction was applied to TCR pairs. A later analysis estimated false discovery rates by permuting HLA or CMV assignments 20 times. In a later analysis, co-occurring TCRs were grouped using DBSCAN, and TCRdist sequence similarity was added for clustering within HLA-allele-positive subsets. Repertoires with fewer than 30,000 or more than 120,000 public chains were left out of co-occurrence clustering, as were four to six repertoires with anomalous nucleotide sharing. TCRdb obtained this table from immuneACCESS and retained in-frame rearrangements with V and J assigned. These tables miss some clones; where compared with another copy, unresolved V genes account for less than half of the shortfall, and the remainder is unexplained. The V and J calls and clone size are taken from that table; D and trimming were inferred from the DNA. Counted in this sample were about 150,000 clones; around 82% of them appeared once. In total, the top ten clones hold 5.6% of the sample.

Rearrangement joined TRBV19 to TRBJ1-2, with TRBD1 perhaps the D gene, on 5 matching bases. The specimen was PBMCs. This sequence was found in a middle-aged woman in good health and CMV-seropositive. The CDR3 protein is CASIQRGVDYGYTF. The nucleotides are TGTGCCAGTATCCAGCGGGGGGTCGACTATGGCTACACCTTC.